The present entry profiles one TCR beta chain with its context. The data originate from a study of blood T cell repertoires in COVID-19. In the original analysis: Nucleated cell number was recorded as an estimate derived from reference gene primer amplification. TCRdb's table, derived via immunoSEQ multiplex PCR, lists solely in-frame clones and lacks some. D and trimming were read from the DNA, whereas the V and J calls and clone size are those reported in that table. Counted here are tens of thousands of clones, 75% to 85% occurring once; the ten biggest clones make up more than 7%. Trimming left V 2 bases short and J 7 bases short, with 10 bases between. Germline V gene data show CDR1 as SGHRS and CDR2 as YFSETQ. The CDR3 extends over 14 amino acids.

The sequenced sample was peripheral blood. J is TRBJ1-6 and V is TRBV5-1; no firm D call. This TCR was recovered from a man in his 60s with acute or convalescent COVID-19. The CDR3 here is CASSLTKPNSPLHF. As DNA, the CDR3 is TGCGCCAGCAGCTTAACTAAACCCAATTCACCCCTCCACTTT.